The 24 T cell receptor beta chains below come from one sample, sequenced in a study of Ad26.COV2.S vaccination and SARS-CoV-2 variants. Using immunoSEQ multiplex PCR, the repertoire was profiled, and TCRdb retains in-frame clones only, with some absent. The sample contains fewer than 150,000 clones, more than 80% of which appear only once. Sequenced material: peripheral blood, taken after recovery from COVID-19. These receptors all stem from a human donor who had recovered from COVID-19.

The CDR3 spells CASSILFPRLNYNEQFF. Here the CDR3 DNA reads TGTGCCAGCAGTATATTGTTCCCGAGGCTTAATTACAATGAGCAGTTCTTC. This chain links TRBV7-9 with TRBJ2-1; D is unresolved. With 6 bases removed from V and 4 bases from J, the gap between germline ends came to 22 bases. The CDR3 is 17 amino acids. CDR1 is SEHNR, CDR2 FQNEAQ, per germline (reference sequence).

This sequence joins TRBV10-3 and TRBJ2-3; a weak D match, TRBD2 (5 bases). The CDR3 consists of 11 residues. Germline lookup yields CDR1 ENHRY and CDR2 SYGVKD. V lost 0 bases and J lost 14, with 9 bases in between. This CDR3 is CAISESRGVYF. In nucleotides, the CDR3 is TGTGCCATCAGTGAGTCCCGGGGAGTGTATTTT.

This clone appeared once. This chain joins TRBV19 and TRBJ1-2; unclear D gene. Germline V gives CDR1 LNHDA, CDR2 SQIVND (reference sequence). V lost 5 bases, J lost 0 bases, and 7 bases lay in between. The CDR3 has 13 residues. The CDR3 DNA follows: TGTGCCAGTAGTGCAAGTTCTAACTATGGCTACACCTTC. Translated, it gives CASSASSNYGYTF.

This clone appeared a single time. The J gene is TRBJ1-2, the V gene TRBV24-1; possible D gene TRBD1, 5 bases. This CDR3 region has 14 residues. Trimming removed 4 bases at V and 5 bases at J, with 13 bases between. Germline CDR1 KGHDR, CDR2 SFDVKD. In DNA, the CDR3 is TGTGCCACCAGTGACCCTTCGGGACGGTATGGCTACACCTTC. This sequence encodes CATSDPSGRYGYTF.

The rearrangement uses TRBV6-6 and TRBJ2-5; no definite D call. The V end was cut by 6 bases, the J end by 6 bases, with 11 bases between. Germline V gene data show CDR1 as MNHNY and CDR2 as SVGAGI (reference sequence). The CDR3 is 12 residues long. CDR3 in DNA: TGTGCCAGCAGCGACACAGTGAAGACCCAGTACTTC. Its protein product is CASSDTVKTQYF.

The chain combines TRBV7-2 with TRBJ1-2, with 8 bases that match TRBD1. Germline V gene data show CDR1 as SGHTA and CDR2 as FQGNSA. V lost 2 bases and J lost 7; bases outside the gene matches: 3. This CDR3 region has 13 residues. In DNA form, the CDR3 reads TGTGCCAGCAGCTTAAGGGGACAGGCTGGCTACACCTTC. As protein: CASSLRGQAGYTF. Using reference TRBV7-2 and TRBJ1-2 for the parts outside the CDR3, the full variable domain is GAGVSQSPSNKVTEKGKDVELRCDPISGHTALYWYRQSLGQGLEFLIYFQGNSAPDKSGLPSDRFSAERTGGSVSTLTIQRTQQEDSAVYLCASSLRGQAGYTFGSGTRLTVV.

The chain uses TRBV6-2 or TRBV6-3 and TRBJ2-7; D remains ambiguous. This CDR3 has 12 residues. Trimming removed 6 bases at V and 7 bases at J, with 13 bases between. Germline V gene data show CDR1 as MNHEY and CDR2 as SVGEGT. The CDR3 protein is CASSHLLEEQYF. The CDR3 DNA reads TGTGCCAGCAGCCACCTCCTAGAGGAGCAGTACTTC.

The chain recombines TRBV4-1 with TRBJ1-1; TRBD1 agrees at 8 bases. Unmatched junction bases numbered 17, after V lost 3 bases and J lost 5 bases. The CDR3 has 18 amino acids. In germline, CDR1 is MGHRA, CDR2 YSYEKL. CDR3 nucleotide sequence: TGCGCCAGCAGCCAGGATTTAAGGGGCAGGGGGCGCAGAACTGAAGCTTTCTTT. Its protein is CASSQDLRGRGRRTEAFF.

The gene calls are TRBV9 and TRBJ1-2; 8 bases fit TRBD1. CDR1 is SGDLS, CDR2 YYNGEE, per germline. V shed 3 bases and J 5 bases; nucleotides not matched to a gene: 9. This CDR3 comprises 15 residues. The CDR3 DNA sequence: TGTGCCAGCAGCGGTGGGACAGGAGGGTGGTATGGCTACACCTTC. Translated, it gives CASSGGTGGWYGYTF.

The genes are TRBV11-2 and TRBJ2-1, with 7 bases matching TRBD1. Germline CDR1 reads SGHAT; CDR2 reads FQNNGV. J lost 3 bases, V lost 5 bases, and 7 bases had no gene match. The CDR3 contains 15 residues. CDR3 residues: CASSIRDSDYNEQFF. The CDR3 nucleotides are TGTGCCAGCAGCATTCGGGACAGCGACTACAATGAGCAGTTCTTC.

The V and J genes are TRBV5-1 and TRBJ1-1, with D perhaps TRBD1 (5 bases). The CDR3 sequence is 15 residues long. With 0 bases removed from V and 1 base from J, the gap between germline ends came to 10 bases. Germline V CDR1 and CDR2: SGHRS, YFSETQ. The CDR3 bases are TGCGCCAGCAGCTTGGTTGGGGCCTCGAACACTGAAGCTTTCTTT. This codes for CASSLVGASNTEAFF.

The chain employs TRBV15 and TRBJ2-5, with TRBD1 matching over 7 bases. After removal of 5 bases from V and 2 bases from J, the junction contained 2 bases not matched to a gene. Germline V lookup: CDR1 LNHNV, CDR2 YYDKDF (reference sequence). The CDR3 loop spans 13 amino acids. The CDR3 nucleotides are TGTGCCACCAGCCAGGGGGTGCAAGAGACCCAGTACTTC. It translates to CATSQGVQETQYF.

This clone counts as medium-sized (0.01 to 0.1%). The CDR3, as DNA: TGTGCCAGCAGTTTTACGTCGGCAGGGAGCCTTCATTTT. It specifies CASSFTSAGSLHF. V is TRBV27 and J is TRBJ1-5, with D perhaps TRBD1 (5 bases). Germline V gene data show CDR1 as MNHEY and CDR2 as SMNVEV (reference sequence). The CDR3 sequence is 13 residues long. V dropped 3 bases and J dropped 16 bases, with 19 bases sitting between them.

The chain is built from TRBV19 and TRBJ2-1; TRBD2 aligns across 8 bases. Germline CDR1 and CDR2: LNHDA and SQIVND (reference sequence). This CDR3 has 16 residues. Germline trimming cut 3 bases from V and 2 bases from J; bases unmatched to any gene: 6. In DNA form, the CDR3 reads TGTGCCAGTAGTATGGGGACGGGGGGGCCCTACAATGAGCAGTTCTTC. Protein product: CASSMGTGGPYNEQFF.

V is TRBV28 and J is TRBJ1-5; TRBD1 might be the D (5 bases). V lost 3 bases to trimming and J lost 4 bases, with 13 bases between them. The CDR3 loop spans 15 amino acids. Germline assignment: CDR1 MDHEN and CDR2 SYDVKM. The CDR3: CASSLITGSNQPQHF. The DNA of the CDR3 is TGTGCCAGCAGTTTGATCACAGGTTCAAATCAGCCCCAGCATTTT.

The chain uses TRBV7-2 and TRBJ1-1; D gene uncertain. The germline CDR1 and CDR2 sequences are SGHTA and FQGNSA. V lost 1 base to trimming and J lost 1 base, with 13 bases between them. The CDR3 loop spans 16 amino acids. The CDR3: CASSLVTSPPNTEAFF. DNA for the CDR3: TGTGCCAGCAGCTTAGTCACATCCCCTCCGAACACTGAAGCTTTCTTT.

V usage is TRBV6-2 or TRBV6-3 and J usage is TRBJ1-2, with D uncertain. Trimming stripped 0 bases from V and 8 bases from J, with 16 bases between. Germline lookup yields CDR1 MNHEY and CDR2 SVGEGT. The CDR3 sequence is 15 residues long. CDR3 protein: CASSYSGDKGGGYTF. DNA of the CDR3: TGTGCCAGCAGTTACTCGGGAGACAAGGGCGGCGGCTACACCTTC.

The chain couples TRBV25-1 to TRBJ1-1; 7 positions match TRBD1. There are 15 residues in the CDR3. V lost 6 bases to trimming and J lost 1 base; unmatched junction nucleotides: 8. CDR1 and CDR2 from the germline V gene are MGHDK and SYGVNS. CDR3 sequence reads: CASSAVTGRNTEAFF. CDR3 in DNA: TGTGCCAGCAGCGCGGTGACAGGGCGGAACACTGAAGCTTTCTTT.

V and J are TRBV6-2 or TRBV6-3 and TRBJ2-2; 7 bases line up with TRBD1. The CDR3 has 14 residues. CDR1 is MNHEY, CDR2 SVGEGT, per germline. The J segment lost 6 bases and the V segment lost 3 bases, leaving 4 bases of the junction unmatched. The CDR3 nucleotides read TGTGCCAGCAGTTATCCCGGGACAGCCGGGGAGCTGTTTTTT. Translating gives CASSYPGTAGELFF.

The chain links TRBV7-9 to TRBJ2-3; D is possibly TRBD1 (5 bases). CDR1 SEHNR and CDR2 FQNEAQ come from the germline V gene (reference sequence). V was pared by 5 bases and J by 1 base, with 13 bases between. This CDR3 is 15 amino acids long. CDR3 nucleotide sequence: TGTGCCAGCAGCCGCGGACACTCTGGCACAGATACGCAGTATTTT. The encoded protein is CASSRGHSGTDTQYF.

DNA of the CDR3: TGTGCCACTAAGCAGACAGGTGAGCAGTTCTTC. Its translation is CATKQTGEQFF. This chain uses TRBV19 with TRBJ2-1, with a tentative D call TRBD1 (6 bases). CDR1 is LNHDA, CDR2 SQIVND, per germline (reference sequence). The germline V and J ends were trimmed by 10 bases and 9 bases, with 13 bases remaining between them. The CDR3 loop spans 11 amino acids.

The V gene is TRBV30, the J gene TRBJ2-5; D not certain. V was cut by 1 base and J by 7 bases, with 19 bases left in between. The CDR3 contains 15 residues. Germline-derived CDR1 and CDR2 are GTSNPN and SVGIG (reference sequence). The CDR3: CAWSEWGSVLWTQYF. DNA of the CDR3: TGTGCCTGGAGTGAGTGGGGTTCCGTATTGTGGACCCAGTACTTC.

V and J are TRBV12-5 and TRBJ1-4, with 7 bases lining up with TRBD1. There are 14 residues in the CDR3. Germline CDR1 and CDR2: LGHNT and FRNRAP. The V segment lost 3 bases and the J segment 4 bases; nucleotides outside the gene matches: 2. CDR3 amino acids: CASGLDRDNEKLFF. In nucleotides, the CDR3 is TGTGCTAGTGGTTTAGACAGGGATAATGAAAAACTGTTTTTT.

The chain employs TRBV14 and TRBJ1-2, with D uncertain. This CDR3 contains 13 residues. CDR1 is SGHDN and CDR2 is FVKESK in the germline V gene. The V and J ends lost 4 bases and 4 bases respectively, with 10 bases between them. CDR3 residues: CASSLTDTYGYTF. CDR3 sequence (DNA): TGTGCCAGCAGCCTGACCGACACCTATGGCTACACCTTC.